This T cell receptor (beta chain) emerged from a study of blood T cell repertoires in COVID-19. Study in general: PBMCs, B-cell-depleted T cells, or T cells provided the cDNA or gDNA that made up the material.

Some clones are missing from TCRdb's copy, which holds only in-frame ones; the method was immunoSEQ multiplex PCR. The sample has approximately 300,000 clones, 85% seen once. The study assigned cohorts using participant-reported clinical history. CDR1 and CDR2 from the germline V gene are LNHNV and YYDKDF (reference sequence). V lost 0 bases and J 8 bases, leaving 20 bases between the germline ends. The CDR3 loop spans 17 amino acids. Sequences were obtained from PBMCs or T cells enriched from blood (not recorded which). This receptor was obtained from a woman in her 30s who had been exposed to COVID-19. This sequence joins TRBV15 and TRBJ1-5; unclear D gene. CDR3 sequence reads: CATSRDLIGSSGEPQHF. CDR3 nucleotide sequence: TGTGCCACCAGCAGAGATTTAATAGGGTCTAGCGGGGAGCCCCAGCATTTT. Filled out from reference TRBV15 and TRBJ1-5, the complete variable domain reads DAMVIQNPRYQVTQFGKPVTLSCSQTLNHNVMYWYQQKSSQAPKLLFHYYDKDFNNEADTPDNFQSRRPNTSFCFLDIRSPGLGDTAMYLCATSRDLIGSSGEPQHFGDGTRLSIL.